This TCR beta chain was documented in a study of cytomegalovirus exposure and HLA in healthy donors. To note about this clone: Its antigen remains unknown.

Points from the study as a whole: Reportedly, TCR beta sequences accurately predicted HLA-A and HLA-B alleles in most subjects. V- and J-gene trimming in TCR beta was tied to a missense DCLRE1C variant by an analysis performed later. For most TCR beta V segments, an earlier analysis put the productive rate at about 87% or about 30% of the time.

PCR used 60 Vbeta primers and 13 Jbeta primers. Here immunoSEQ multiplex PCR was the method, and the copy in TCRdb shows in-frame clones only, minus some. The sample lists 95,000 to 150,000 clones, around three fifths occurring once. This clonotype was obtained from a woman between 40 and 55 years old in good health and CMV-seropositive. The sequenced material came from PBMCs.

CDR3 sequence reads: CASSSGLAGVYEQYF. DNA for the CDR3: TGTGCCAGCAGCTCCGGACTAGCGGGGGTCTACGAGCAGTACTTC. The chain has TRBV11-3 and TRBJ2-7, with 13 bases identical to TRBD2. Unmatched junction bases numbered 3, after V lost 4 bases and J lost 3 bases. Germline V gene sequence: CDR1 SGHNT, CDR2 YENEEA. This CDR3 has 15 amino acids.